This T cell receptor (beta chain) was recovered during a study of shared clonotypes between healthy human individuals. Produced via immunoSEQ multiplex PCR; TCRdb's table is partial and in-frame only. The table records roughly 1,500,000 clones, 98% of them present only once. This clone occurred once. CDR3 length: 19 amino acids. The V gene lost 2 bases and the J gene lost 3 bases, with 27 bases spanning the gap. Germline V gives CDR1 SGHRS, CDR2 YFSETQ. This TCR was recovered from a man younger than 45 in good health. The chain recombines TRBV5-1 with TRBJ2-7, with D perhaps assigned TRBD1 or TRBD2 (12 bases each). The sequenced sample was naive CD4+ T cells sorted from blood. The subset is: CD45RA+ positively selected. CDR3 DNA: TGCGCCAGCAGCTTTCGGGACAGGGGGCGACTAGCGGGAGTCTACGAGCAGTACTTC. This codes for CASSFRDRGRLAGVYEQYF.